Described below is a single TCR beta chain sequence and its context. Antigen unknown. This sample is drawn from a study of shared clonotypes between healthy human individuals. Study details: Each donor's CD8 memory used one plate, CD8 naive two, each CD4 subset three. Findings and limits, study-wide: Naive CD4 clonotypes were shared across several donors at about 5%. The study sampled only blood, and tissue repertoires likely differ. Naive subsets usually exceeded memory subsets in estimated richness.

V lost 4 bases and J 0 bases, leaving 7 bases between the germline ends. The CDR3 covers 14 residues. CDR1 is MNHEY, CDR2 SMNVEV, per germline (reference sequence). Method: immunoSEQ multiplex PCR; TCRdb's copy keeps in-frame clones and lacks some. The table records 2 million or so clones, roughly 94% of them present only once. The clonotype was recovered from a man in his late teens or twenties in good health. The V and J genes are TRBV27 and TRBJ1-5, with D hard to call. What was sequenced was naive CD4+ T cells sorted from blood. The subset denotes: CD45RA+ positively selected. The CDR3 DNA follows: TGTGCCAGCAGTTCCGTGGGTAGCAATCAGCCCCAGCATTTT. The encoded protein is CASSSVGSNQPQHF.